Each of the 3 T cell receptor beta chains below was sequenced from the same sample in a study of blood T cell repertoires in COVID-19 (TCRdb year 2020). The method behind the library was the immunoSEQ multiplex PCR assay. TCRdb obtained this table from immuneACCESS and retained in-frame rearrangements with V and J assigned. These tables miss some clones; where compared with another copy, unresolved V genes account for less than half of the shortfall, and the remainder is unexplained. This sample gives 85,000 to 110,000 clones in total; over 70% of them show up just once. The ten largest clones add up to 10% to 15% of the sample. The sample taken for sequencing was peripheral blood. The receptors originated from a human donor in a cohort sampled during active or convalescent COVID-19.

The chain combines TRBV18 with TRBJ1-1; D uncertain. CDR1 is KGHSH and CDR2 is LQKENI in the germline V gene. With 3 bases removed from V and 1 base from J, the gap between germline ends came to 6 bases. This CDR3 has 13 residues. The CDR3 DNA follows: TGTGCCAGCTCACCGGAGGGGAACACTGAAGCTTTCTTT. Translating it yields CASSPEGNTEAFF.

The chain combines TRBV6-1 with TRBJ1-5; 8 positions agree with TRBD1. Germline V gene sequence: CDR1 MNHNS, CDR2 SASEGT. The J segment lost 5 bases and the V segment lost 1 base, leaving 7 bases of the junction unmatched. The CDR3 runs 16 residues. The CDR3 region has the DNA TGTGCCAGCAGTGAAGGGCTTTCAGGGGGCCATCAGCCCCAGCATTTT. Translated, it gives CASSEGLSGGHQPQHF.

V usage is TRBV6-2 or TRBV6-3 and J usage is TRBJ1-5, with 9 bases identical to TRBD1. In germline, CDR1 is MNHEY, CDR2 SVGEGT. The CDR3 is 15 residues long. The V and J ends lost 2 bases and 5 bases, in that order; junction bases with no gene match: 4. The CDR3 region has the DNA TGTGCCAGCAGTTACGGGGGACAGGGTGATCAGCCCCAGCATTTT. It specifies CASSYGGQGDQPQHF.